This TCR beta chain is drawn from a study of regulatory T cells in long-lasting Graves disease. General study results and limits: Favoring TRBV28, TRBJ1-2 and TRBJ2-5 was a feature seen in persistent disease.

Through Arm-PCR of CDR3 regions and iRepertoire HTBI primers, TCR beta libraries were built. TCRdb independently ran MiXCR on the multiplex PCR reads; one entry per CDR3 protein. In the table there are approximately 360,000 distinct CDR3 sequences, roughly 25% of which are singletons. The germline gives CDR1 DFQATT, CDR2 SNEGSKA (reference sequence). This CDR3 has 15 amino acids. V gave up 0 bases and J gave up 0 bases, with 8 bases separating them. This clonotype was counted many times. Its target is not known. Noted time point: persistent/refractory GD, antithyroid drugs over 5 years with positive TRAb. From RNA extracted from PBMCs, the TCR library was made. EDTA tubes collected approximately 10 milliliters of peripheral blood.

The sample in question was peripheral blood mononuclear cells (PBMCs), obtained when the disease was refractory, from a patient treated with antithyroid drugs. The source of this sequence is a woman aged 40 to 49 with Graves disease. The chain is built from TRBV20-1 and TRBJ1-4, with unresolved D. Written as DNA, the CDR3 is TGCAGTGCTAGAGATTTCGGGCCAACTAATGAAAAACTGTTTTTT. Encoded protein: CSARDFGPTNEKLFF.